This T cell receptor (beta chain) derives from a study of regulatory T cells in long-lasting Graves disease. Construction of TCR beta libraries relied on iRepertoire HTBI primers and on Arm-PCR targeting CDR3 regions. One entry per CDR3 protein results from TCRdb running MiXCR on the multiplex PCR reads. The repertoire holds approximately 470,000 distinct CDR3 sequences, with about 17% as singletons. As for time point: newly diagnosed GD, antithyroid drugs for less than 3 months. PBMC-derived RNA was used for the TCR library. There are many counts of this clonotype. These data were likewise used in another study, on T cells in Graves' hyperthyroidism and ophthalmopathy.

Specimen: peripheral blood mononuclear cells (PBMCs), collected at new diagnosis, from a patient treated with antithyroid drugs. The source is a man aged 40-55 years with Graves disease.

This chain's CDR3 is CSALGTSGRAREQYF. The CDR3 nucleotides read TGCAGTGCGCTCGGGACTAGCGGGAGGGCGCGGGAGCAGTACTTC. V and J are TRBV20-1 and TRBJ2-7; 16 bases fit TRBD2. CDR3 size: 15 residues. J lost 7 bases, V lost 6 bases, and 9 bases had no gene match. Per germline, CDR1 DFQATT and CDR2 SNEGSKA (reference sequence).